At least ten counts were recorded for the clone carrying this TCR beta chain. Antigen: not known. Time point in this sample: sample taken at primary tumor resection. TCRs were sequenced from unsorted whole RNA of tumor, nontumor lung or PBMC. Every TCR cDNA molecule bore its own unique molecular identifier. One entry per CDR3 protein, called by TCRdb with MiXCR from the 5' RACE reads. In the table there are about 22,000 distinct CDR3 sequences, about 4.5% of which are singletons. The data belong to a study of spatial heterogeneity in lung cancer. For the study at large: A unique TCR and UMI combination showed up more than ten times in raw reads, on average. Whole-study findings and limits: At resection, ubiquitous expanded tumor TCRs appeared in blood more than at follow-up.

From germline, CDR1 is MNHEY and CDR2 SMNVEV (reference sequence). CDR3 length equals 14 residues. J gave up 6 bases and V 5 bases, and 10 bases lay outside the gene matches. The sequences come from PBMCs, collected at surgery. The clonotype originates from a male donor with early-stage non-small cell lung cancer. The chain links TRBV27 to TRBJ2-7, with TRBD1 matching 7 bases. The CDR3 region is CASSLYRGSGEQYF. CDR3 nucleotides: TGTGCCAGCAGTCTATACAGGGGAAGCGGCGAGCAGTACTTC.